This entry lists 2 T cell receptor beta chains sequenced from one sample in a study of sequential checkpoint blockade in melanoma (dated by TCRdb to about 2019). The treatment or condition label of this sample denotes: randomized to nivolumab then ipilimumab (arm A) or the reverse (arm B). Library method: the immunoSEQ multiplex PCR assay. TCRdb limited this immuneACCESS table to in-frame rearrangements with V and J called. A share of clones is missing; checked studies link under half to unresolved V genes, and the rest is unexplained. The sample includes just over 7,000 clones, with approximately 20% observed a single time. The ten largest make up 12% of the sample. Sample: tumor tissue (inferred from file names), taken from a patient given nivolumab and ipilimumab in sequence. The receptors originated from a human donor with melanoma.

This chain connects TRBV14 to TRBJ1-5; D uncertain. V was shortened by 0 bases and J by 9 bases, with 9 bases between the two germline ends. Germline V gives CDR1 SGHDN, CDR2 FVKESK. This CDR3 comprises 13 residues. The CDR3 region has the DNA TGTGCCAGCAGCCAAGATGGTCCGGGGCCCCAGCATTTT. This translates into CASSQDGPGPQHF.

This clone was counted ten times or more. The DNA for the CDR3 is TGTGCCAGCAGCGGCGGGACTAGCGGGGGGGCAGGGGAGCAGTTCTTC. The encoded protein is CASSGGTSGGAGEQFF. The V and J genes are TRBV11-3 and TRBJ2-1; 16 nucleotides line up with TRBD2. With 5 bases clipped from V and 10 bases from J, the junction kept 8 bases outside the gene matches. CDR3 length: 16 amino acids. CDR1 and CDR2 (germline): SGHNT, YENEEA.